The present entry profiles one T cell receptor (beta chain) with its context. The target antigen is unknown. Treatment noted: approximately nine-day PBMC culture with coronavirus spike peptide pools or control peptides (ViraFEST assay). Before TCRs were sequenced, ViraFEST expanded antigen-specific T cells with peptide pools. This entry is derived from a study of vaccination and CD4 T cells after COVID-19. Germline CDR1 SNHLY, CDR2 FYNNEI. V lost 6 bases to trimming and J lost 7 bases, with 13 bases between them. The CDR3 runs 12 residues. Cultured CD4+ T-cell DNA underwent Oncomine TCR Beta short-read sequencing. Via MiXCR, TCRdb re-called the PCR reads, giving one row per CDR3 protein. The table shows about 15,000 distinct CDR3 sequences, with less than 70% occurring only once. Study outcomes and limitations: With convalescent patients, a median approximately 90% of reactive clones emerged solely after vaccination. SARS-CoV-2-reactive clonotypes rose nonsignificantly, with the median going from approximately 21 to 38.

The chain uses TRBV2 and TRBJ2-7, with D perhaps TRBD2 (5 bases). Specimen: CD4+ T cells from blood, cultured in vitro. This sequence was found in a human donor who had recovered from COVID-19. In DNA, the CDR3 is TGTGCCAGCAGCCAAGCGGCTGGGGAGCAGTACTTC. This encodes CASSQAAGEQYF.